The entry that follows covers one TCR beta chain sequence. What it binds is not known. This specimen belongs to a study of cytomegalovirus exposure and HLA in healthy donors. Study findings and constraints: Immune exposure information available was restricted to CMV serostatus. Being productive about 90% or about 30% of the time was typical of most TCR beta V segments in an earlier analysis. Reports showed the classifier diagnosing cytomegalovirus status with high specificity and sensitivity.

Researchers ran the PCR with 60 Vbeta and 13 Jbeta primers. Some clones are missing from TCRdb's copy, which holds only in-frame ones; the method was immunoSEQ multiplex PCR. The data hold 180,000 or so clones, with around 85% observed a single time. CDR1 is ENHRY, CDR2 SYGVKD, per germline. The CDR3 covers 15 residues. Unmatched junction bases numbered 8, after V lost 5 bases and J lost 5 bases. The sample taken for sequencing was PBMCs. J is TRBJ2-7 and V is TRBV10-3; 11 bases map to TRBD2. This TCR came from a man aged 18-30 years in good health and CMV-seropositive. For the CDR3, the DNA is TGTGCCATCAGTTCTCATAGCGGGGGGGCTAACGAGCAGTACTTC. It translates to CAISSHSGGANEQYF.